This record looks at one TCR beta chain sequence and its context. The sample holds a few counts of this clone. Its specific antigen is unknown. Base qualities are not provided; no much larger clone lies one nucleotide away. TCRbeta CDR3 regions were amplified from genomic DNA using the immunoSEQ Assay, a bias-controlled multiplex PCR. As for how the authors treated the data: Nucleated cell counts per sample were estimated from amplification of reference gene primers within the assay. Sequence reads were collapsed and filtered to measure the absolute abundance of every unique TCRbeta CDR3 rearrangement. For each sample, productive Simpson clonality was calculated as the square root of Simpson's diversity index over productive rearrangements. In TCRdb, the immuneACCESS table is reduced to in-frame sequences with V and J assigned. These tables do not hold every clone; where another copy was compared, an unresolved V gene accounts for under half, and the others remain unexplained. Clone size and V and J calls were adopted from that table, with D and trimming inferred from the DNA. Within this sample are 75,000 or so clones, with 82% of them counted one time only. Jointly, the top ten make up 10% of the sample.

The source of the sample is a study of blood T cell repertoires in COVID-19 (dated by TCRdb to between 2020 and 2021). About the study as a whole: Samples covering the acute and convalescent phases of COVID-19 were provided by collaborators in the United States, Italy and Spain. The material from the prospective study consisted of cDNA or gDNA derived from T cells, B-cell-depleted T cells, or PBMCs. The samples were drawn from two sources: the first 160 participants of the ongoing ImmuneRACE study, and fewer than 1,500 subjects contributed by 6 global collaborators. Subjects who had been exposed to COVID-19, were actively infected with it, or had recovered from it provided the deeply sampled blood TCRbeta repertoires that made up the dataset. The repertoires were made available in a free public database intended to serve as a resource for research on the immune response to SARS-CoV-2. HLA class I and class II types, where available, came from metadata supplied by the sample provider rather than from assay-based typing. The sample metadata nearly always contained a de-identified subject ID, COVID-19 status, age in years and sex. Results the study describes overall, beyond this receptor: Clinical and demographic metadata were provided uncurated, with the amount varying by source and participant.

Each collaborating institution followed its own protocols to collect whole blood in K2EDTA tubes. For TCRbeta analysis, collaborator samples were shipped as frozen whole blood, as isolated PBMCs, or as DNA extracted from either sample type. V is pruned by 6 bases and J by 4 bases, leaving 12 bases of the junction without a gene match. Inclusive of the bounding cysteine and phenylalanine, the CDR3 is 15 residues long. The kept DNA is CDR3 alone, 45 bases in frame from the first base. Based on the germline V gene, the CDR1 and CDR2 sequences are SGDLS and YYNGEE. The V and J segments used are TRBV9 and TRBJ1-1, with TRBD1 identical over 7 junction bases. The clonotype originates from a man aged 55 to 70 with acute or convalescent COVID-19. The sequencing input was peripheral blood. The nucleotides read TGTGCCAGCACCACCCGGGAAGGGGGCGGCACTGAAGCTTTCTTT. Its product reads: CASTTREGGGTEAFF.